These 5 T cell receptor beta chains share one sample of origin, sequenced in a study of T cell responses to AZD1222 COVID-19 vaccine (dated by TCRdb to the early 2020s). The time point label for this specimen denotes: about 28 days (+/-7) after the second vaccine dose. Receptor libraries were prepared by the immunoSEQ multiplex PCR assay. TCRdb took this table from immuneACCESS and kept in-frame rearrangements with V and J called. Such tables lack part of the clones; where checked against another copy, unresolved V genes explain under half of the gap, and the rest is unexplained. The sample table lists 150,000 to 200,000 clones, roughly 88% of them with a count of one. The biggest ten clones account for approximately 10% of the sample. The specimen comprised peripheral blood, sampled 28 days after the second AZD1222 dose. The origin of the receptors is an adult who received the AZD1222 COVID-19 vaccine.

This clone was counted a few times. The V call is TRBV9, the J call TRBJ1-3; 8 bases are shared with TRBD1. CDR3 length: 15 residues. CDR1 SGDLS and CDR2 YYNGEE come from the germline V gene. J lost 2 bases, V lost 4 bases, and 5 bases had no gene match. Written as DNA, the CDR3 is TGTGCCAGCAGCCCACAGGGGGAGGCTGGAAACACCATATATTTT. Its translation: CASSPQGEAGNTIYF.

The chain links TRBV2 to TRBJ2-2; TRBD1 matches 10 bases. With V trimmed by 6 bases and J by 7 bases, 5 bases remained unmatched. Germline V gives CDR1 SNHLY, CDR2 FYNNEI. The CDR3 has 14 residues. The CDR3 loop reads CASSATGGHGELFF. For the CDR3, the DNA is TGTGCCAGCAGCGCGACAGGGGGCCACGGGGAGCTGTTTTTT.

This chain links TRBV19 with TRBJ1-5, with 8 bases identical to TRBD1. The V gene's germline CDR1 is LNHDA and CDR2 SQIVND (reference sequence). This CDR3 region has 16 residues. The V and J ends lost 3 bases and 5 bases, in that order; junction bases with no gene match: 9. CDR3 nucleotide sequence: TGTGCCAGTAGTATCAACCAGGGGGCGTTGGATCAGCCCCAGCATTTT. The encoded protein is CASSINQGALDQPQHF. Supplemented by reference TRBV19 and TRBJ1-5, the full variable domain reads DGGITQSPKYLFRKEGQNVTLSCEQNLNHDAMYWYRQDPGQGLRLIYYSQIVNDFQKGDIAEGYSVSREKKESFPLTVTSAQKNPTAFYLCASSINQGALDQPQHFGDGTRLSIL.

As for this clone: Other DNA variants within this sample encode the same CDR3. This chain connects TRBV19 to TRBJ1-1; TRBD1 agrees at 8 bases. CDR1 LNHDA and CDR2 SQIVND come from the germline V gene (reference sequence). The CDR3 is 13 residues long. V dropped 4 bases and J dropped 3; count of bases not matched to a gene: 1. CDR3 DNA sequence: TGTGCCAGTAGTAAACAGGGGGACACTGAAGCTTTCTTT. It specifies CASSKQGDTEAFF.

V and J are TRBV19 and TRBJ1-1, with 8 nucleotides matching TRBD1. CDR1 is LNHDA and CDR2 is SQIVND in the germline V gene (reference sequence). CDR3 length: 15 residues. V lost 7 bases and J lost 2; bases outside the gene matches: 9. The chain's CDR3 is CASILDRGLNTEAFF. DNA of the CDR3: TGTGCCAGTATCCTAGACAGGGGTCTCAACACTGAAGCTTTCTTT.